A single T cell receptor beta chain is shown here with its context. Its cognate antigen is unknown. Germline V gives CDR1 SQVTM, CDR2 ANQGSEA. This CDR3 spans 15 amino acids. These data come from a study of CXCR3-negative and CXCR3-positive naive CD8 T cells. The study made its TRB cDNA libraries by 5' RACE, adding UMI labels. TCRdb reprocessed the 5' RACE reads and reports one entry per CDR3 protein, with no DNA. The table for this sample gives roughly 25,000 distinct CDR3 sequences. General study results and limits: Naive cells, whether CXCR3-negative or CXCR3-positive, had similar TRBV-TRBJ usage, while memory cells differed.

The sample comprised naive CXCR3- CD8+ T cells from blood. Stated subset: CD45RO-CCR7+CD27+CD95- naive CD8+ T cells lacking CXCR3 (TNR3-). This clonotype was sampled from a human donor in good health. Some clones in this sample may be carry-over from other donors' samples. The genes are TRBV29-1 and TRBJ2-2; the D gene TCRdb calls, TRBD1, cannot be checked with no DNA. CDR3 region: CSVERQGIYTGELFF.